The rows below give T cell receptor beta chains drawn from one sample of a study of T cells in Graves' hyperthyroidism and ophthalmopathy. TCRdb re-called the multiplex PCR reads with MiXCR, one entry per CDR3 protein. The sample yields about 720,000 distinct CDR3 sequences, under 20% seen once. The sequenced material came from blood. These receptors originate from a woman aged 50 to 60 with Graves' hyperthyroidism that later progressed to Graves' ophthalmopathy. CDR3s include the opening cysteine and the closing phenylalanine or tryptophan. The D gene is left open where the match is weak. Clone size is stated in some rows and not others, as once, few, many or a class when expanded.

d_call cdr3_length clone_size j_call v_call cdr3_nt cdr3_aa
. 13 many TRBJ2-7 TRBV3-1 TGTGCCAGCAGCCCCCAACTGGGATACGAGCAGTACTTC CASSPQLGYEQYF
. 14 . TRBJ1-1 TRBV9 TGTGCCAGCAAAGGCGGGGATATGAACACTGAAGCTTTCTTT CASKGGDMNTEAFF
. 16 many TRBJ2-3 TRBV27 TGTGCCAGCAGTTCACTATCCGGGGGACCCACAGATACGCAGTATTTT CASSSLSGGPTDTQYF
TRBD1 14 . TRBJ1-2 TRBV20-1 TGCAGTGCTCCAGAAAGGGGGCAAAACTATGGCTACACCTTC CSAPERGQNYGYTF
. 13 many TRBJ1-1 TRBV3-1 TGTGCCAGCAGCCCTCCTCTGGACACTGAAGCTTTCTTT CASSPPLDTEAFF
. 17 few TRBJ2-7 TRBV14 TGTGCCAGCAGCCCGATCCCAGACAGTTTCCTACGAAGGGAGCAGTACTTC CASSPIPDSFLRREQYF
. 17 many TRBJ1-2 TRBV30 TGTGCCTGGAGTATTTCCTCTGCAGCCCTACTTAACTATGGCTACACCTTC CAWSISSAALLNYGYTF
. 15 . TRBJ1-4 TRBV5-1 TGCGCCAGCAGCCCAAGACAGCGCCGAGATGAAAAACTGTTTTTT CASSPRQRRDEKLFF
. 18 . TRBJ2-6 TRBV24-1 TGTGCCACCAGTGAAGGGGGTGATACCCTCCCTGGGGCCAACGTCCTGACTTTC CATSEGGDTLPGANVLTF
. 13 many TRBJ2-1 TRBV13 TGTGCCAGCAAGCTATCCCCAATCAATGAGCAGTTCTTC CASKLSPINEQFF
. 14 few TRBJ1-1 TRBV11-2 TGTGCCAGCAGCCTTGACGTCAGATACACTGAAGCTTTCTTT CASSLDVRYTEAFF
TRBD1 15 many TRBJ2-7 TRBV6-1 TGTGCCAGCAGTGAACGGGACAGCGGTACCTACGAGCAGTACTTC CASSERDSGTYEQYF
. 15 few TRBJ2-1 TRBV5-6 TGTGCCAGCAGCCATGACAGTGGGGCGGCCAATGAGCAGTTCTTC CASSHDSGAANEQFF
. 17 many TRBJ1-4 TRBV5-1 TGCGCCAGCAGCCTGCACCCGGGAGGAGGGAAAAATGAAAAACTGTTTTTT CASSLHPGGGKNEKLFF
. 14 . TRBJ2-3 TRBV5-6 TGTGCCAGCAGCTTGGGGGACATGTGGACTACGCAGTATTTT CASSLGDMWTTQYF
TRBD1 15 . TRBJ2-3 TRBV10-3 TGTGCCATCAGAACCGGGACAGGGAGCACAGATACGCAGTATTTT CAIRTGTGSTDTQYF
. 12 many TRBJ2-5 TRBV20-1 TGCAGTGCTGGGGGTATCCAAGAGACCCAGTACTTC CSAGGIQETQYF
TRBD2 18 few TRBJ2-1 TRBV29-1 TGCAGCGTTGACGTCGGGGGGGCGGTTGTCCGGTCCTACAATGAGCAGTTCTTC CSVDVGGAVVRSYNEQFF
. 15 . TRBJ2-1 TRBV4-1 TGCGCCAGCAGCCAAGCAGGACAGAACTACAATGAGCAGTTCTTC CASSQAGQNYNEQFF
. 15 . TRBJ1-4 TRBV3-1 TGTGCCAGCAGCCAAGTAGGGGTGCGTACAAAAGAACTGTTTTTT CASSQVGVRTKELFF
TRBD1 16 few TRBJ2-1 TRBV3-1 TGTGCCAGCAGCCAAGAATGGACAGGGGGCTTGAATGAGCAGTTCTTC CASSQEWTGGLNEQFF
. 16 . TRBJ2-7 TRBV7-2 TGTGCCAGCAGCTTATGGCCCTCTGGGCCTTCCTACGAGCAGTACTTC CASSLWPSGPSYEQYF
. 14 many TRBJ1-1 TRBV3-1 TGTGCCAGCAGCCAAGAATCCTGGCGCACTGAAGCTTTCTTT CASSQESWRTEAFF
. 14 many TRBJ2-5 TRBV12-3/TRBV12-4 TGTGCCAGCAGTCCCGAGGCCTTAGGGGAGACCCAGTACTTC CASSPEALGETQYF
. 14 few TRBJ2-2 TRBV7-8 TGTGCCAGCAGCTTAGAGGCCTACACCGGGGAGCTGTTTTTT CASSLEAYTGELFF
. 12 few TRBJ2-1 TRBV5-1 TGCGCCAGCAGCTTGGCCCAGTATGAGCAGTTCTTC CASSLAQYEQFF
TRBD1 16 many TRBJ1-2 TRBV20-1 TGCAGTGCTAGACACCGGGACAGGGGGCCAAACTATGGCTACACCTTC CSARHRDRGPNYGYTF
. 15 . TRBJ2-7 TRBV5-1 TGCGCCAGCAGCTTGGCCGGAGGGGGGACCTACGAGCAGTACTTC CASSLAGGGTYEQYF
. 14 . TRBJ1-2 TRBV19 TGTGCCAGTAGTCAACAGGGTTTCGGCGGCGGCTACACCTTC CASSQQGFGGGYTF
. 14 many TRBJ1-5 TRBV11-2 TGTGCCAGCAGCTTAGATGGCACCATTCAGCCCCAGCATTTT CASSLDGTIQPQHF
TRBD1 14 many TRBJ1-4 TRBV20-1 TGCAGTGCCGACGACAGGGGAAGGGGTGAAAAACTGTTTTTT CSADDRGRGEKLFF
TRBD2 15 once TRBJ2-1 TRBV2 TGTGCCAGCAGTCCTACGACTAGCGGGAGAGGGGAGCAGTTCTTC CASSPTTSGRGEQFF
. 16 few TRBJ1-1 TRBV27 TGTGCCAGCAGTTGGGGCTTGTTAGGAGGGAACACTGAAGCTTTCTTT CASSWGLLGGNTEAFF
. 18 many TRBJ1-4 TRBV20-1 TGCAGTGCTGGGATGTCGGGCGCGGATAGGAGATCTAATGAAAAACTGTTTTTT CSAGMSGADRRSNEKLFF
. 15 few TRBJ2-7 TRBV19 TGTGCCAGTAGTCTTCTCCGGGACTCATCCTACGAGCAGTACTTC CASSLLRDSSYEQYF
TRBD1 14 many TRBJ1-4 TRBV18 TGTGCCAGCTCATCAACAGGGGAGATTGAAAAACTGTTTTTT CASSSTGEIEKLFF
TRBD2 13 . TRBJ2-3 TRBV7-3 TGTGCCAGCAGCCCGGGGGGGCTAGATACGCAGTATTTT CASSPGGLDTQYF
TRBD1 15 . TRBJ1-2 TRBV3-1 TGTGCCAGCAGCTCTCAGACAGGGGGCATCTATGGCTACACCTTC CASSSQTGGIYGYTF
. 14 many TRBJ2-2 TRBV20-1 TGCAGTGCTTGGACAGCGTCGAACACCGGGGAGCTGTTTTTT CSAWTASNTGELFF
. 12 few TRBJ2-4 TRBV12-3/TRBV12-4 TGTGCCAGCAGCAAGGACGGAAACATTCAGTACTTC CASSKDGNIQYF
. 15 . TRBJ1-2 TRBV29-1 TGCAGCGTTGACGCCCTGACAGGTCCAAACTATGGCTACACCTTC CSVDALTGPNYGYTF
. 14 many TRBJ2-1 TRBV7-2 TGTGCCAGCAGCTTAGATGGGTCCTACAATGAGCAGTTCTTC CASSLDGSYNEQFF
TRBD1 14 many TRBJ1-2 TRBV27 TGTGCCAGCAGTTTAGACAGGGAAAACTATGGCTACACCTTC CASSLDRENYGYTF